This T cell receptor beta chain was identified in a study of PD-1 blockade in classical Hodgkin lymphoma. In every patient, relapse followed autologous stem cell transplantation, while exposure to brentuximab vedotin differed. Comments on this clone: What it binds is unknown.

Data came from immunoSEQ multiplex PCR; TCRdb stores just in-frame clones and leaves some out. Of just over 14,000 clones detected, around 82% appear once; the ten largest clones hold roughly a quarter. Study-level findings and limits: CD4+ TCR diversity rose significantly by C4D1, and CD8+ TCR diversity did not.

This clonotype originated in a human donor with classical Hodgkin lymphoma. Source: peripheral blood mononuclear cells (PBMCs), taken before the second cycle of nivolumab.

This CDR3 reads CAIPGQQEYF. CDR3 bases: TGTGCCATCCCGGGACAGCAGGAGTACTTC. J is TRBJ2-7 and V is TRBV19; 7 bases are shared with TRBD1. Germline CDR1 reads LNHDA; CDR2 reads SQIVND (reference sequence). This CDR3 has 10 amino acids. V was clipped by 10 bases and J by 11 bases; unmatched bases: 8.